This TCR beta chain is drawn from a study of T cell repertoires and Cas9 in healthy adults. Data came from immunoSEQ multiplex PCR; TCRdb stores just in-frame clones and leaves some out. Here the sample spans over 450 clones, 70% to 90% being singletons. V dropped 4 bases and J dropped 6 bases, with 10 bases sitting between them. The CDR3 consists of 13 residues. Germline V gene sequence: CDR1 SNHLY, CDR2 FYNNEI. This clonotype originated in a human donor in good health. The chain couples TRBV2 to TRBJ1-5; a possible D gene is TRBD1 (6 bases). Material: SpCas9-reactive CD4+ effector T cells (CD137+, CD154-, CD25-, CD127+) from PBMCs; culture status not recorded. CDR3: CASSGTESQPQHF. CDR3 nucleotides: TGTGCCAGCAGTGGGACAGAAAGTCAGCCCCAGCATTTT.